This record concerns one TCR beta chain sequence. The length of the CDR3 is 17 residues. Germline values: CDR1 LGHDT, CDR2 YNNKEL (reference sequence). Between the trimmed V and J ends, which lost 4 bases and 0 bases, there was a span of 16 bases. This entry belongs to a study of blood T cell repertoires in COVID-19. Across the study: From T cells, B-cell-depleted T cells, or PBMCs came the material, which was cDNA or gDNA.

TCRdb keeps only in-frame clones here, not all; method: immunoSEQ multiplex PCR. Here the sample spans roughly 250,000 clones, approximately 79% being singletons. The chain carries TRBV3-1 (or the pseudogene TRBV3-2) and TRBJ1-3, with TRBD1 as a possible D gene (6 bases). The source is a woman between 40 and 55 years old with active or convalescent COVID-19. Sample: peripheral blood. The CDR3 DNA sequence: TGTGCCAGCAGCCTCAACCAGGGGAGAAGCTCTGGAAACACCATATATTTT. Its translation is CASSLNQGRSSGNTIYF.